Listed here are 23 T cell receptor beta chains from one sample, sequenced in a study of cytomegalovirus exposure and HLA in healthy donors. PCR amplification relied on 60 Vbeta primers (plus 13 Jbeta primers). Some clones are missing from TCRdb's copy, which holds only in-frame ones; the method was immunoSEQ multiplex PCR. The sample contains 80,000 to 100,000 clones, around 81% of which appear only once. The material sequenced was PBMCs. The receptors shown here come from a man in his forties in good health and CMV-seropositive.

The rearrangement joins TRBV5-1 to TRBJ1-4; 11 positions match TRBD1. Trimming at V came to 2 bases and at J to 8 bases, leaving 8 bases not matched to a gene. Germline V gene sequence: CDR1 SGHRS, CDR2 YFSETQ. CDR3 length: 16 residues. The CDR3 DNA reads TGCGCCAGCAGCTTTATAGGCGGGACAGGGGGAGAAAAACTGTTTTTT. It encodes CASSFIGGTGGEKLFF.

CDR3 bases: TGTGCCAGCAGCTTTCGGATAGCGGGGGGGTACGAGCAGTACTTC. Its translation: CASSFRIAGGYEQYF. The chain employs TRBV7-2 and TRBJ2-7, with TRBD2 matching 11 bases. Germline V gives CDR1 SGHTA, CDR2 FQGNSA. CDR3 length: 15 amino acids. V shed 3 bases and J 4 bases; nucleotides not matched to a gene: 5.

This clone was seen a single time. The CDR3 coding sequence is TGTGCCATCAGTGAGTACCTAGCGGGAGGCGGGATCACCGGGGAGCTGTTTTTT. It codes for CAISEYLAGGGITGELFF. The chain uses TRBV10-3 and TRBJ2-2; 11 bases are shared with TRBD2. CDR3 length: 18 amino acids. The J segment lost 4 bases and the V segment lost 1 base, leaving 8 bases of the junction unmatched. CDR1 ENHRY and CDR2 SYGVKD come from the germline V gene.

The rearrangement joins TRBV30 to TRBJ1-3, with 8 bases matching TRBD1. Germline V gives CDR1 GTSNPN, CDR2 SVGIG (reference sequence). CDR3 length: 13 amino acids. V shed 3 bases, J shed 3 bases, and the junction held 1 base outside the gene matches. CDR3 nucleotides: TGTGCCTGGAGGACAGGGGTTGGAAACACCATATATTTT. Its protein product is CAWRTGVGNTIYF.

V usage is TRBV7-9 and J usage is TRBJ2-7; D is perhaps TRBD2 (6 bases). The CDR3 has 14 amino acids. The V gene lost 1 base and the J gene lost 4 bases, with 11 bases spanning the gap. CDR1 SEHNR and CDR2 FQNEAQ come from the germline V gene (reference sequence). The CDR3 here is CASSLGGLAYEQYF. CDR3 sequence (DNA): TGTGCCAGCAGCTTAGGAGGGCTAGCGTACGAGCAGTACTTC. The full variable domain, rest sourced from reference TRBV7-9 and TRBJ2-7, is DTGVSQNPRHKITKRGQNVTFRCDPISEHNRLYWYRQTLGQGPEFLTYFQNEAQLEKSRLLSDRFSAERPKGSFSTLEIQRTEQGDSAMYLCASSLGGLAYEQYFGPGTRLTVT.

The chain employs TRBV19 and TRBJ2-1; 7 bases agree with TRBD1. CDR1 and CDR2 from the germline V gene are LNHDA and SQIVND (reference sequence). The length of the CDR3 is 17 residues. The trim removed 3 bases at V and 0 bases at J, leaving 8 bases unmatched. The CDR3 here is CASSILPGQSSYNEQFF. CDR3 nucleotides: TGTGCCAGTAGTATCCTACCGGGACAGAGCTCCTACAATGAGCAGTTCTTC.

Worth noting for this clone: Sequence at one end of the junction differs from germline and may be a read error. V is TRBV30 and J is TRBJ2-4, with D hard to call. The CDR3 runs to 13 residues. Germline lookup yields CDR1 GTSNPN and CDR2 SVGIG (reference sequence). The DNA of the CDR3 is TGTGCCTGGAGTGTATCCCGGCAAAACAGTCAGTACTTC. It translates to CAWSVSRQNSQYF.

This clone has more than one count but fewer than ten. The chain carries TRBV19 and TRBJ1-3; the D is unclear. V gave up 9 bases and J gave up 5 bases, with 5 bases separating them. The CDR3 consists of 10 residues. Germline values: CDR1 LNHDA, CDR2 SQIVND (reference sequence). CDR3: CASERNTIYF. CDR3 coding DNA: TGTGCCAGCGAGAGAAACACCATATATTTT.

This clone was recorded a few times. The chain has TRBV7-9 and TRBJ1-6, with 8 bases lining up with TRBD1. Germline trimming cut 5 bases from V and 7 bases from J; bases unmatched to any gene: 7. The CDR3 loop spans 15 amino acids. Germline V gene data show CDR1 as SEHNR and CDR2 as FQNEAQ (reference sequence). CDR3 loop: CASSRDGTGNSPLHF. CDR3 DNA: TGTGCCAGCAGCCGAGATGGGACAGGCAATTCACCCCTCCACTTT.

This chain links TRBV11-2 with TRBJ1-1; TRBD1 matches 9 bases. With V trimmed by 5 bases and J by 3 bases, 7 bases remained unmatched. CDR3 length: 15 amino acids. Germline CDR1 reads SGHAT; CDR2 reads FQNNGV. The CDR3 spells CASSTAWTGDTEAFF. DNA of the CDR3: TGTGCCAGCAGCACGGCTTGGACAGGGGACACTGAAGCTTTCTTT. Supplemented by reference TRBV11-2 and TRBJ1-1, the full variable domain reads EAGVAQSPRYKIIEKRQSVAFWCNPISGHATLYWYQQILGQGPKLLIQFQNNGVVDDSQLPKDRFSAERLKGVDSTLKIQPAKLEDSAVYLCASSTAWTGDTEAFFGQGTRLTVV.

In its sample, this clone was seen once. This chain uses TRBV7-6 with TRBJ2-7, with D perhaps TRBD2 (5 bases). Looked up from germline, CDR1 is SGHVS and CDR2 is FNYEAQ. The CDR3 is 16 residues long. Trimming removed 2 bases at V and 6 bases at J, with 20 bases between. CDR3 coding DNA: TGTGCCAGCAGCTTATTATCGGTGGGCGACGGAGGCGAGCAGTACTTC. It yields the protein CASSLLSVGDGGEQYF.

This chain joins TRBV4-1 and TRBJ1-1; possible D gene TRBD1, 5 bases. Germline CDR1 and CDR2: MGHRA and YSYEKL. V was pared by 1 base and J by 4 bases, with 13 bases between. The CDR3 is made up of 15 amino acids. The chain's CDR3 is CASSQVSGGGTEAFF. CDR3 nucleotides: TGCGCCAGCAGCCAAGTCAGCGGGGGGGGCACTGAAGCTTTCTTT.

The chain has TRBV5-5 and TRBJ2-7; TRBD1 matches at 9 bases. With 4 bases clipped from V and 1 base from J, the junction kept 3 bases outside the gene matches. The CDR3 sequence is 14 residues long. Germline-derived CDR1 and CDR2 are SGHKS and YYEKEE (reference sequence). The CDR3: CASSAGQGSYEQYF. The CDR3 DNA follows: TGTGCCAGCAGCGCGGGACAGGGATCCTACGAGCAGTACTTC.

The DNA of the CDR3 is TGTGCCAGCAGTGAAGACGGTCTGAGGGCCCAGCATTTT. It codes for CASSEDGLRAQHF. This chain links TRBV2 with TRBJ1-5; the D is unclear. The germline V gene encodes CDR1 SNHLY and CDR2 FYNNEI. The ends were cut back, 1 base at V and 11 bases at J, with 12 bases in the middle. The CDR3 has 13 amino acids.

The CDR3 bases are TGTGCCATCGGTTCTTATGAGACTGAAGCTTTCTTT. The encoded protein is CAIGSYETEAFF. This chain links TRBV10-3 with TRBJ1-1; D unresolved. From germline, CDR1 is ENHRY and CDR2 SYGVKD. CDR3 length: 12 amino acids. Trimming removed 8 bases from V and 5 bases from J, with 12 bases in between.

This chain connects TRBV18 to TRBJ2-1; the match to TRBD2 covers 10 bases. V lost 0 bases and J lost 8; bases outside the gene matches: 13. The CDR3 has 18 amino acids. Germline loops: CDR1 KGHSH, CDR2 LQKENI. The chain's CDR3 is CASSPPNVPSGGTHEQFF. Here the CDR3 DNA reads TGTGCCAGCTCACCACCGAATGTGCCTAGCGGGGGTACTCATGAGCAGTTCTTC.

This chain uses TRBV5-1 with TRBJ2-7; D might be TRBD1 (6 bases). This CDR3 has 16 amino acids. Trimming took off 1 base at V and 2 bases at J, with 16 bases between the two ends. Germline V gives CDR1 SGHRS, CDR2 YFSETQ. This CDR3 reads CASSLNTGLEPYEQYF. Here the CDR3 DNA reads TGCGCCAGCAGCTTGAACACAGGGCTCGAACCCTACGAGCAGTACTTC.

The chain recombines TRBV7-2 with TRBJ1-4; 10 bases line up with TRBD1. With 4 bases clipped from V and 11 bases from J, the junction kept 7 bases outside the gene matches. Germline V gene data show CDR1 as SGHTA and CDR2 as FQGNSA. The CDR3 loop spans 14 amino acids. The CDR3 is CASSSGTGELKLFF. CDR3 coding DNA: TGTGCCAGCAGCTCCGGGACAGGGGAATTGAAACTGTTTTTT.

The chain carries TRBV30 and TRBJ1-1; unclear D gene. The CDR3 loop spans 13 amino acids. Trimming took off 7 bases at V and 0 bases at J, with 12 bases between the two ends. Germline lookup yields CDR1 GTSNPN and CDR2 SVGIG (reference sequence). The CDR3 region has the DNA TGTGCCTCGCAGGCTTTTATGAACACTGAAGCTTTCTTT. Its protein is CASQAFMNTEAFF.

The V and J genes are TRBV7-6 and TRBJ1-5; D remains unclear. Trimming shortened V by 1 base and J by 6 bases, and 19 bases separated the two germline ends. There are 17 residues in the CDR3. Germline V CDR1 and CDR2: SGHVS, FNYEAQ. The CDR3 reads CASSLVVVSGLVQPQHF. CDR3 DNA: TGTGCCAGCAGCTTAGTGGTGGTCTCGGGGTTGGTTCAGCCCCAGCATTTT.

This chain links TRBV5-1 with TRBJ2-1, with D unresolved. Germline assignment: CDR1 SGHRS and CDR2 YFSETQ. The V gene lost 4 bases and the J gene lost 6 bases, with 11 bases spanning the gap. This CDR3 comprises 13 residues. CDR3 protein: CASSQPASNEQFF. The CDR3, as DNA: TGCGCCAGCAGCCAACCGGCTAGCAATGAGCAGTTCTTC.

V and J are TRBV28 and TRBJ1-5; 7 bases map to TRBD1. The J segment lost 6 bases and the V segment lost 3 bases, leaving 17 bases of the junction unmatched. The V gene's germline CDR1 is MDHEN and CDR2 SYDVKM. CDR3 size: 18 residues. CDR3: CASSFSGTTGLESQPQHF. The CDR3, as DNA: TGTGCCAGCAGTTTTTCAGGCACGACAGGGTTGGAAAGTCAGCCCCAGCATTTT.

This clone was counted between two and nine times. The CDR3 bases are TGTGCCAGCGCCTCCCAGGGGGTTAGCAATCAGCCCCAGCATTTT. Amino acids: CASASQGVSNQPQHF. This chain uses TRBV2 with TRBJ1-5, with TRBD1 matching 7 bases. Germline V lookup: CDR1 SNHLY, CDR2 FYNNEI. With 8 bases clipped from V and 0 bases from J, the junction kept 7 bases outside the gene matches. The CDR3 is made up of 15 amino acids. Supplemented by reference TRBV2 and TRBJ1-5, the full variable domain reads EPEVTQTPSHQVTQMGQEVILRCVPISNHLYFYWYRQILGQKVEFLVSFYNNEISEKSEIFDDQFSVERPDGSNFTLKIRSTKLEDSAMYFCASASQGVSNQPQHFGDGTRLSIL.